This T cell receptor (beta chain) was obtained from a study of shared clonotypes between healthy human individuals. The study, taken as a whole, reports: Relative to clonotypes present in all four donors, those not shared had lower generation probabilities.

This was a deep-level run. Produced via immunoSEQ multiplex PCR; TCRdb's table is partial and in-frame only. The data show hundreds of thousands of clones, roughly 73% seen once. Donors included only healthy HIV-negative adults lacking recent acute infections or vaccinations. Within Nashville, Tennessee resided all donors, each a Caucasian adult. V was clipped by 2 bases and J by 0 bases; unmatched bases: 7. The CDR3 spans 18 residues. Germline V gene sequence: CDR1 WSHSY, CDR2 SAAADI. Comment on this clone: The antigen is unknown. The same CDR3 arises from other DNA sequences in this sample as well.

This rearrangement joins TRBV10-2 to TRBJ2-4; 10 positions agree with TRBD2. This TCR derives from a woman aged 25-40 years in good health. Sequenced input: memory CD4+ T cells sorted from blood. Described subset: CD45RA-negative fraction. Written as DNA, the CDR3 is TGCGCCAGCAGTGAGCGGCTAGCGGGAGATCTAGCCAAAAACATTCAGTACTTC. Its protein product is CASSERLAGDLAKNIQYF.